The entry below describes one T cell receptor (beta chain). The antigen is undetermined. The CDR3 end falls 3 residues outside the read, so it is completed with the germline J gene. The same CDR3 arises from other DNA sequences in this sample as well. TCRdb keeps only in-frame clones here, not all; method: immunoSEQ multiplex PCR. The listing records about 23,000 clones. These data come from a study of T cells in women clearing cervical HPV infection. On the study more broadly: Cases were women with histologically confirmed HPV16-related CIN3 or worse, including 2 invasive cancers. Case blood was drawn when the lesion was first found; control blood after infection became undetectable.

Study-wide points: CIN3+ cases had significantly higher TCR repertoire richness than controls, but evenness did not differ.

J gave up 2 bases and V 5 bases, and 4 bases lay outside the gene matches. Germline V gives CDR1 SEHNR, CDR2 FQNEAQ (reference sequence). The CDR3 extends over 15 amino acids. This chain joins TRBV7-9 and TRBJ1-3, with 9 positions matching TRBD1. The receptor was isolated from a woman between 18 and 69 years old with a cervical HPV16 infection that either progressed to CIN3+ or cleared (not recorded which). Sample: blood buffy coat. The CDR3 here is CASSATGGPGNTIYF. Partial CDR3 DNA: TGTGCCAGCAGCGCCACAGGGGGCCCTGGAAACACC.